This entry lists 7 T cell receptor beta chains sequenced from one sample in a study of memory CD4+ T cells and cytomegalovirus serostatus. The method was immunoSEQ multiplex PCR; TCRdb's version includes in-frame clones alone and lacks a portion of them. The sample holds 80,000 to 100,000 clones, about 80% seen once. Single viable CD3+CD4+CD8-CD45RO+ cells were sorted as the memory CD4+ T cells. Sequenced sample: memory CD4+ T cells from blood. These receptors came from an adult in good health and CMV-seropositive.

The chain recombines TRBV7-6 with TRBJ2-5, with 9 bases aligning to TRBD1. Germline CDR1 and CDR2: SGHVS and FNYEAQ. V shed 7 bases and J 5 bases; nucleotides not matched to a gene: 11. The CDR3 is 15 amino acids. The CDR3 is CASIQDGTGRETQYF. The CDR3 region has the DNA TGTGCCAGCATCCAAGACGGGACAGGGAGGGAGACCCAGTACTTC.

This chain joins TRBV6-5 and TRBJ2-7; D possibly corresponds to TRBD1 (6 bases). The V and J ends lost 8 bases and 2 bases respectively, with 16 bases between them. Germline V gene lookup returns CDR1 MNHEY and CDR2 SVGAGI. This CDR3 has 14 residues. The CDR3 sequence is CASSTLTGPYEQYF. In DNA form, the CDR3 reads TGTGCCAGCTCGACCCTGACAGGCCCCTACGAGCAGTACTTC.

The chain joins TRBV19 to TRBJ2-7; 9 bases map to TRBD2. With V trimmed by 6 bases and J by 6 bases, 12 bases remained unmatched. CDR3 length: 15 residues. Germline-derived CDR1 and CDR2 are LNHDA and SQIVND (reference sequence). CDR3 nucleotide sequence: TGTGCCAGTAGCAAAAGCGGGAGGATTGGCGGCGAGCAGTACTTC. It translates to CASSKSGRIGGEQYF.

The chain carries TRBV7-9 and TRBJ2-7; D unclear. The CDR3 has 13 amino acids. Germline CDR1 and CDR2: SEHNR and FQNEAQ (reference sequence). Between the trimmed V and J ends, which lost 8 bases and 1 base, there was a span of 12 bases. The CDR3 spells CASVRAASYEQYF. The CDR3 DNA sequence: TGTGCCAGCGTCCGGGCAGCATCCTACGAGCAGTACTTC. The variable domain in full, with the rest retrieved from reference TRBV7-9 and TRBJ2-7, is DTGVSQNPRHKITKRGQNVTFRCDPISEHNRLYWYRQTLGQGPEFLTYFQNEAQLEKSRLLSDRFSAERPKGSFSTLEIQRTEQGDSAMYLCASVRAASYEQYFGPGTRLTVT.

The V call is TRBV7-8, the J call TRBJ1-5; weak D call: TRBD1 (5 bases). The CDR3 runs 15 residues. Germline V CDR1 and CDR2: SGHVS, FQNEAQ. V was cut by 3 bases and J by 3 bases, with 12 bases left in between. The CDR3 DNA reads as TGTGCCAGCAGCTTCACCGGGACGAACAATCAGCCCCAGCATTTT. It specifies CASSFTGTNNQPQHF.

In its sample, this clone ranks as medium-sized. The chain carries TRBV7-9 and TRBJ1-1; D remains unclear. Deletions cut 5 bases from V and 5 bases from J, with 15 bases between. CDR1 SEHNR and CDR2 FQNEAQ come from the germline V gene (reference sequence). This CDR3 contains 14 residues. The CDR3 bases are TGTGCCAGCAGCGTTCGCGCGGGAGCAACTGAAGCTTTCTTT. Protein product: CASSVRAGATEAFF.

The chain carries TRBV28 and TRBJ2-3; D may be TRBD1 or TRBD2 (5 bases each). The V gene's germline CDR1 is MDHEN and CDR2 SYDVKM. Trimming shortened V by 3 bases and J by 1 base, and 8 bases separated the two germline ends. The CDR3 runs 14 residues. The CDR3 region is CASSFGGGTDTQYF. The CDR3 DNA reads TGTGCCAGCAGTTTTGGGGGTGGCACAGATACGCAGTATTTT.